These 26 T cell receptor beta chains share one sample of origin, sequenced in a study of cytomegalovirus exposure and HLA in healthy donors. Use of 60 Vbeta and 13 Jbeta primers characterized the PCR. Using immunoSEQ multiplex PCR, the repertoire was profiled, and TCRdb retains in-frame clones only, with some absent. The profile covers 99,000 or so clones, with more than 70% appearing a single time and approximately 2% taken by the ten largest. The specimen was PBMCs. The receptor source for this set is a man aged 30 to 45 in good health and CMV-seronegative.

V and J are TRBV28 and TRBJ1-2; D gene ambiguous. Trimming pared 2 bases from V and 4 bases from J, leaving 17 bases between. Germline CDR1 is MDHEN and CDR2 is SYDVKM. This CDR3 contains 16 residues. For the CDR3, the DNA is TGTGCCAGCAGTTTAGGAGGGTTAGGGCGTCTCTATGGCTACACCTTC. Translated, it gives CASSLGGLGRLYGYTF.

The rearrangement links TRBV29-1 to TRBJ1-1; maybe TRBD1 (6 bases). Between the trimmed V and J ends, which lost 7 bases and 4 bases, there was a span of 16 bases. Per the germline V gene, CDR1 is SQVTM and CDR2 is ANQGSEA. This CDR3 region has 13 residues. As DNA, the CDR3 is TGCAGCGGGTACAGGGACGTCGGCACTGAAGCTTTCTTT. Protein product: CSGYRDVGTEAFF.

The table lists this clone with a count of one. The chain has TRBV11-2 and TRBJ2-7, with 7 bases fitting TRBD1. The CDR3 covers 15 residues. Germline V gene lookup returns CDR1 SGHAT and CDR2 FQNNGV. V was pared by 5 bases and J by 0 bases, with 7 bases of the junction left unmatched. CDR3 nucleotide sequence: TGTGCCAGCAGCCGTGTACAGGGGCCCTCCTACGAGCAGTACTTC. The encoded protein is CASSRVQGPSYEQYF.

The rearrangement uses TRBV28 and TRBJ1-4, with D unresolved. CDR1 is MDHEN, CDR2 SYDVKM, per germline. The CDR3 has 15 amino acids. Trimming took off 7 bases at V and 0 bases at J, with 12 bases between the two ends. This CDR3 reads CASTVHPATNEKLFF. CDR3 nucleotides: TGTGCCAGCACGGTCCACCCTGCAACTAATGAAAAACTGTTTTTT.

The chain uses TRBV10-3 and TRBJ1-4; possibly TRBD1 for D (5 bases). The germline V and J ends were trimmed by 8 bases and 3 bases, with 10 bases remaining between them. This CDR3 is 13 amino acids long. The V gene's germline CDR1 is ENHRY and CDR2 SYGVKD. This CDR3 is CAISGGSNEKLFF. CDR3 DNA sequence: TGTGCCATCTCCGGGGGATCTAATGAAAAACTGTTTTTT.

The chain recombines TRBV5-1 with TRBJ2-7; 9 positions agree with TRBD1. From germline, CDR1 is SGHRS and CDR2 YFSETQ. V shed 3 bases, J shed 2 bases, and the junction held 9 bases outside the gene matches. The CDR3 loop spans 16 amino acids. The CDR3 protein is CASSSGQGSGPYEQYF. CDR3 bases: TGCGCCAGCAGCTCGGGACAGGGATCGGGGCCCTACGAGCAGTACTTC.

The rearrangement uses TRBV28 and TRBJ1-5; D is uncertain. Trimming pared 6 bases from V and 0 bases from J, leaving 6 bases between. Per germline, CDR1 MDHEN and CDR2 SYDVKM. The CDR3 totals 13 residues. The CDR3 nucleotides are TGTGCCAGCAGGTTCAGTAGCAATCAGCCCCAGCATTTT. This gives the protein CASRFSSNQPQHF.

The genes are TRBV15 and TRBJ2-7, with 11 bases fitting TRBD2. Germline-derived CDR1 and CDR2 are LNHNV and YYDKDF (reference sequence). Trimming removed 1 base from V and 2 bases from J; junction bases left unmatched: 7. The CDR3 loop spans 17 amino acids. CDR3 coding DNA: TGTGCCACCAGCAGAGGACCGGGGACTAGCGGTGCCTACGAGCAGTACTTC. It specifies CATSRGPGTSGAYEQYF. Based on the CDR3 plus reference TRBV15 and TRBJ2-7, the full variable domain is DAMVIQNPRYQVTQFGKPVTLSCSQTLNHNVMYWYQQKSSQAPKLLFHYYDKDFNNEADTPDNFQSRRPNTSFCFLDIRSPGLGDTAMYLCATSRGPGTSGAYEQYFGPGTRLTVT.

The chain uses TRBV5-1 and TRBJ2-5, with D maybe TRBD1 (5 bases). Trimming took off 2 bases at V and 5 bases at J, with 13 bases between the two ends. The CDR3 is made up of 14 amino acids. Looked up from germline, CDR1 is SGHRS and CDR2 is YFSETQ. The CDR3 DNA reads TGCGCCAGCAGCTTCTTACAGGATGTGGAGACCCAGTACTTC. It specifies CASSFLQDVETQYF.

The chain links TRBV4-3 to TRBJ1-4, with TRBD1 matching over 8 bases. The CDR3 is 13 residues long. With V trimmed by 3 bases and J by 7 bases, 1 base remained unmatched. CDR1 is LGHNA and CDR2 is YSLEER in the germline V gene. The CDR3 loop reads CASSQDRAEKLFF. In nucleotides, the CDR3 is TGCGCCAGCAGCCAGGACAGGGCTGAAAAACTGTTTTTT.

The genes are TRBV7-9 and TRBJ1-4, with a possible D match to TRBD1 (5 bases). This CDR3 is built from 14 residues. Germline V gene data show CDR1 as SEHNR and CDR2 as FQNEAQ (reference sequence). The V end lost 3 bases, the J end lost 8 bases, and 13 bases lay between the germline ends. CDR3 DNA: TGTGCCAGCAGCTTCGGGCAGGGTGAGGAAAAACTGTTTTTT. This translates into CASSFGQGEEKLFF.

The V and J genes are TRBV19 and TRBJ2-3; the D gene is possibly TRBD1 (6 bases). Germline CDR1 reads LNHDA; CDR2 reads SQIVND (reference sequence). CDR3 length: 14 residues. V dropped 3 bases and J dropped 0 bases, with 7 bases sitting between them. For the CDR3, the DNA is TGTGCCAGTAGTATGGGGGCTAGCACAGATACGCAGTATTTT. It yields the protein CASSMGASTDTQYF.

V is TRBV7-2 and J is TRBJ2-7; 10 bases map to TRBD1. Germline V gene lookup returns CDR1 SGHTA and CDR2 FQGNSA. This CDR3 is built from 15 residues. J lost 4 bases, V lost 4 bases, and 7 bases had no gene match. The CDR3 DNA sequence: TGTGCCAGCAGCTCCGGGACAGGGGAAGGGTACGAGCAGTACTTC. As protein: CASSSGTGEGYEQYF.

This clone has more than one count but fewer than ten. The genes are TRBV29-1 and TRBJ1-2; no reliable D call. The CDR3 is made up of 14 amino acids. Germline V gene lookup returns CDR1 SQVTM and CDR2 ANQGSEA. V was cut by 5 bases and J by 8 bases, with 21 bases left in between. CDR3 DNA: TGCAGCGTTTACTTTGCCGGAGGACTGGGGGGCTACACCTTC. This translates into CSVYFAGGLGGYTF.

The V gene is TRBV6-1, the J gene TRBJ1-4, with 10 nucleotides matching TRBD1. V shed 3 bases and J 7 bases; nucleotides not matched to a gene: 11. The CDR3 runs 17 residues. From germline, CDR1 is MNHNS and CDR2 SASEGT. The CDR3 here is CASSDLTGTGAGEKLFF. The CDR3 DNA follows: TGTGCCAGCAGTGACCTCACCGGGACAGGGGCTGGTGAAAAACTGTTTTTT.

The CDR3 loop reads CASSLPGYNEQFF. For the CDR3, the DNA is TGTGCCAGCAGCTTGCCAGGTTACAATGAGCAGTTCTTC. The V gene is TRBV5-4, the J gene TRBJ2-1, with D unresolved. Germline assignment: CDR1 SGHNT and CDR2 YYREEE (reference sequence). This CDR3 has 13 amino acids. V gave up 1 base and J gave up 4 bases, with 6 bases separating them.

The chain combines TRBV5-1 with TRBJ2-5, with TRBD2 matching over 8 bases. With 6 bases clipped from V and 5 bases from J, the junction kept 9 bases outside the gene matches. Per germline, CDR1 SGHRS and CDR2 YFSETQ. There are 14 residues in the CDR3. CDR3 loop: CASTSGGQRETQYF. CDR3 nucleotide sequence: TGCGCCAGCACCTCGGGAGGGCAGAGGGAGACCCAGTACTTC.

Only a few counts were recorded for this clone. The V and J genes are TRBV19 and TRBJ2-6; TRBD2 agrees at 7 bases. The CDR3 extends over 15 amino acids. With 6 bases clipped from V and 1 base from J, the junction kept 3 bases outside the gene matches. Germline-derived CDR1 and CDR2 are LNHDA and SQIVND (reference sequence). CDR3 amino acids: CASRAGVSGANVLTF. The CDR3 coding sequence is TGTGCCAGTAGGGCGGGAGTTTCTGGGGCCAACGTCCTGACTTTC. Variable domain in full (rest from reference TRBV19 and TRBJ2-6): DGGITQSPKYLFRKEGQNVTLSCEQNLNHDAMYWYRQDPGQGLRLIYYSQIVNDFQKGDIAEGYSVSREKKESFPLTVTSAQKNPTAFYLCASRAGVSGANVLTFGAGSRLTVL.

The V gene is TRBV13, the J gene TRBJ1-3, with TRBD1 matching 8 bases. After removal of 4 bases from V and 4 bases from J, the junction contained 6 bases not matched to a gene. This CDR3 comprises 15 residues. Germline values: CDR1 PRHDT, CDR2 FYEKMQ (reference sequence). For the CDR3, the DNA is TGTGCCAGCAGCTCCAGGGGGCCCGGAGGAAACACCATATATTTT. It codes for CASSSRGPGGNTIYF.

V and J are TRBV27 and TRBJ1-2; a weak D match, TRBD1 (6 bases). The V gene's germline CDR1 is MNHEY and CDR2 SMNVEV (reference sequence). The CDR3 runs 16 residues. V lost 0 bases, J lost 3 bases, and 14 bases lay in between. CDR3 protein: CASSLSGAGGYYGYTF. The CDR3 bases are TGTGCCAGCAGTTTATCGGGGGCTGGGGGTTACTATGGCTACACCTTC.

The rearrangement joins TRBV6-6 to TRBJ2-7, with D tentatively TRBD1 (6 bases). Trimming shortened V by 0 bases and J by 5 bases, and 14 bases separated the two germline ends. This CDR3 has 15 amino acids. Germline CDR1 MNHNY, CDR2 SVGAGI (reference sequence). The CDR3 region has the DNA TGTGCCAGCAGTTACTCGACGGCAGGGGTCGACGAGCAGTACTTC. Protein product: CASSYSTAGVDEQYF.

The chain carries TRBV7-9 and TRBJ2-1; TRBD2 agrees at 14 bases. Germline CDR1 and CDR2: SEHNR and FQNEAQ (reference sequence). CDR3 length: 16 amino acids. V shed 1 base, J shed 8 bases, and the junction held 4 bases outside the gene matches. CDR3 loop: CASSLGGTSGSDEQFF. The CDR3 nucleotides are TGTGCCAGCAGCTTAGGGGGGACTAGCGGGAGCGATGAGCAGTTCTTC.

This clone was observed a few times. This rearrangement joins TRBV6-5 to TRBJ2-5; weak D call: TRBD2 (7 bases). Germline CDR1 MNHEY, CDR2 SVGAGI. CDR3 size: 13 residues. V lost 5 bases and J 5 bases, leaving 12 bases between the germline ends. CDR3 bases: TGTGCCAGCAGTCCCGGGGGGCGGGAGACCCAGTACTTC. It encodes CASSPGGRETQYF.

As concerns this clone: This CDR3 is also generated by other DNA sequences in the sample. The rearrangement uses TRBV7-2 and TRBJ2-3, with D possibly TRBD2 on 6 matching bases. This CDR3 is built from 15 residues. V was pared by 5 bases and J by 0 bases, with 12 bases between. From germline, CDR1 is SGHTA and CDR2 FQGNSA. As DNA, the CDR3 is TGTGCCAGCAGCCCGGACTACCTAAGCACAGATACGCAGTATTTT. This sequence encodes CASSPDYLSTDTQYF.

As DNA, the CDR3 is TGTGCCAGCAGCTACTTCGGAGAGACCCAGTACTTC. This encodes CASSYFGETQYF. The chain links TRBV5-8 to TRBJ2-5; D is unclear. Trimming left V 3 bases short and J 4 bases short, with 7 bases between. This CDR3 has 12 residues. Germline values: CDR1 SGHTS, CDR2 YDEGEE.

The rearrangement links TRBV18 to TRBJ2-6; 7 positions agree with TRBD1. The CDR3 totals 19 residues. The germline V gene encodes CDR1 KGHSH and CDR2 LQKENI. V was pared by 2 bases and J by 4 bases, with 14 bases of the junction left unmatched. As DNA, the CDR3 is TGTGCCAGCTCACCATGGGAGAGACAGGGCCCCAGGGGGGCCAACGTCCTGACTTTC. Amino acids: CASSPWERQGPRGANVLTF.